The following is a T cell receptor beta chain sequence with its context. The antigen is undetermined. PCR primers comprised 60 Vbeta and 13 Jbeta primers. Assay: immunoSEQ multiplex PCR; the TCRdb copy retains only in-frame clones and omits some. The table lists about 160,000 clones, around 80% of them singletons. These data originate in a study of cytomegalovirus exposure and HLA in healthy donors. This CDR3 is built from 16 residues. Germline values: CDR1 SEHNR, CDR2 FQNEAQ (reference sequence). Trimming took 4 bases from V and 7 from J; bases not matched to a gene: 11. Study-wide results and caveats: Later examination showed HLA-associated TCR beta chains had greater clonal expansion than equally common others.

This TCR was recovered from a woman between 40 and 55 years old in good health and CMV-seronegative. V usage is TRBV7-9 and J usage is TRBJ2-2; 8 positions match TRBD2. The sequenced sample was PBMCs. CDR3 coding DNA: TGTGCCAGCAGCTCCAAGCGGGAGAGTCAGGGCGGGGAGCTGTTTTTT. Translation gives CASSSKRESQGGELFF.